This TCR beta chain was captured by sequencing in a study of cytomegalovirus exposure and HLA in healthy donors. Study findings and constraints: In a later analysis, TCR association rates varied by HLA locus: DRB1 most, HLA-C fewest. The likely origin of a cluster of highly shared sequence variants was a sequencing artifact.

A word on this clone: Its antigen is unknown.

Use of 60 Vbeta and 13 Jbeta primers characterized the PCR. TCRdb's table, derived via immunoSEQ multiplex PCR, lists solely in-frame clones and lacks some. This table has 100,000 to 150,000 clones, about 73% appearing once. The clonotype originates from a woman between 35 and 50 years old in good health and CMV-seronegative. Specimen: PBMCs.

The CDR3 loop reads CASSFPSGYNEQFF. For the CDR3, the DNA is TGTGCCAGCAGCTTTCCTAGCGGCTACAATGAGCAGTTCTTC. The rearrangement joins TRBV5-4 to TRBJ2-1; 7 bases line up with TRBD2. The germline CDR1 and CDR2 sequences are SGHNT and YYREEE (reference sequence). J lost 3 bases, V lost 2 bases, and 2 bases had no gene match. The CDR3 covers 14 residues.